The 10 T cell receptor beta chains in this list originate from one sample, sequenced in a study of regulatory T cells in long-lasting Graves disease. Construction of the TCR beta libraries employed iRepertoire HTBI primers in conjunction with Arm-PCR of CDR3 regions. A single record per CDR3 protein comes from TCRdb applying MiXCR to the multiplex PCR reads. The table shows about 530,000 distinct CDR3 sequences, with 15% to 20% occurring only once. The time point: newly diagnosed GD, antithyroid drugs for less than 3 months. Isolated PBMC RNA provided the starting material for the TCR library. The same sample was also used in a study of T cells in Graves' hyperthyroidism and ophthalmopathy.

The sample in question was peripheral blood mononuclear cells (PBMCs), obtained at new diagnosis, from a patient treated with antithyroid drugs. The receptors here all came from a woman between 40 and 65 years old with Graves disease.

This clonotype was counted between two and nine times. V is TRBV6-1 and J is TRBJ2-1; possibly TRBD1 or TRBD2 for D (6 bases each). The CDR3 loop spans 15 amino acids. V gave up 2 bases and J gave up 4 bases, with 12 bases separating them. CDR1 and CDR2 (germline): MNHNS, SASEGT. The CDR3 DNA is TGTGCCAGCAGTGAAATCGGAGGGGGATACAATGAGCAGTTCTTC. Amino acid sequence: CASSEIGGGYNEQFF.

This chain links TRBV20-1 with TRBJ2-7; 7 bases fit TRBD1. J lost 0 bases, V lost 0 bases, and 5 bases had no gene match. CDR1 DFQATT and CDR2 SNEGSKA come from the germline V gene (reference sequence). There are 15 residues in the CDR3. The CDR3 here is CSARDQQGSSYEQYF. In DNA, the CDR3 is TGCAGTGCTAGAGATCAACAGGGGTCCTCCTACGAGCAGTACTTC.

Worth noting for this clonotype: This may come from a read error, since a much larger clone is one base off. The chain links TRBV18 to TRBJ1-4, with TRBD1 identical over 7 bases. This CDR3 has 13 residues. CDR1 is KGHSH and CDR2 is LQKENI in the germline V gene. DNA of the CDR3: TGTGTCAGCTCACCACAGGAGGGGACAGAACTGTTTTTT. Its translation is CVSSPQEGTELFF.

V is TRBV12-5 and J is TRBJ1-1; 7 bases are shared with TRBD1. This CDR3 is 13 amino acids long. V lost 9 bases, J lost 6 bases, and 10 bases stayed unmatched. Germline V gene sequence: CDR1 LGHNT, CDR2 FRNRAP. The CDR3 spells CASLQGRYSEAFF. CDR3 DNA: TGTGCTAGCTTACAGGGGAGGTATTCTGAAGCTTTCTTT.

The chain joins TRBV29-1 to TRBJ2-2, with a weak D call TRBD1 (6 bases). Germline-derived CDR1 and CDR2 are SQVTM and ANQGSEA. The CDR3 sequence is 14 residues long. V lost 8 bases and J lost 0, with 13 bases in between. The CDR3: CSKGEQSNTGELFF. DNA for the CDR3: TGCAGCAAGGGGGAACAATCGAACACCGGGGAGCTGTTTTTT.

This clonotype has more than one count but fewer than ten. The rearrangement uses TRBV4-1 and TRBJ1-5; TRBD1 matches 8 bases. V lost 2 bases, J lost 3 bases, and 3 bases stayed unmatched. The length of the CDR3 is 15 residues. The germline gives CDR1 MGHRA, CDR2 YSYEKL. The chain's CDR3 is CASSQYQGANQPQHF. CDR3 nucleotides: TGCGCCAGCAGCCAATATCAGGGGGCCAATCAGCCCCAGCATTTT.

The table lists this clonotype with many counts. For the CDR3, the DNA is TGTGCCAGCAGTTCATCAACTCAGGGGGCGGGTGGCTACACCTTC. Protein: CASSSSTQGAGGYTF. The chain uses TRBV12-3 or TRBV12-4 and TRBJ1-2; TRBD1 matches 8 bases. The CDR3 contains 15 residues. The V segment lost 4 bases and the J segment 7 bases; nucleotides outside the gene matches: 11.

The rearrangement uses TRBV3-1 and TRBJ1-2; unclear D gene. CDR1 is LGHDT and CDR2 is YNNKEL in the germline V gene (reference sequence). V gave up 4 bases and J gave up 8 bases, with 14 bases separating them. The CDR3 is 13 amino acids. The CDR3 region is CASSRGEMGGYTF. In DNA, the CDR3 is TGTGCCAGCAGCCGAGGAGAAATGGGGGGCTACACCTTC. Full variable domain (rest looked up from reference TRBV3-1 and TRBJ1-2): DTAVSQTPKYLVTQMGNDKSIKCEQNLGHDTMYWYKQDSKKFLKIMFSYNNKELIINETVPNRFSPKSPDKAHLNLHINSLELGDSAVYFCASSRGEMGGYTFGSGTRLTVV.

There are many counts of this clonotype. CDR3 residues: CASSDGGQADTEAFF. In DNA, the CDR3 is TGTGCCAGCAGTGATGGTGGGCAGGCAGACACTGAAGCTTTCTTT. The chain is built from TRBV2 and TRBJ1-1; D gene uncertain. Between the trimmed V and J ends, which lost 3 bases and 3 bases, there was a span of 14 bases. The length of the CDR3 is 15 residues. The V gene's germline CDR1 is SNHLY and CDR2 FYNNEI.

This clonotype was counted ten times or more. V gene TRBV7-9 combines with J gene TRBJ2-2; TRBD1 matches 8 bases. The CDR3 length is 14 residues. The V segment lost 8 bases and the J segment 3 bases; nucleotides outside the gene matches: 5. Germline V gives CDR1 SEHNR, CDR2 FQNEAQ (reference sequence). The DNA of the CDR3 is TGTGCCAGCGAGGCAGGGGGCGACACCGGGGAGCTGTTTTTT. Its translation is CASEAGGDTGELFF.